These T cell receptor beta chains were read from a single sample in a study of neurological immune-mediated disorders. Using its own MiXCR run on the 5' RACE reads, TCRdb lists one record per CDR3 protein. Of about 80,000 distinct CDR3 sequences in the sample, almost 6% were seen once. Source material: PBMCs. The receptors shown here come from a woman aged 60 to 75 with multiple sclerosis. CDR3s include the opening cysteine and the closing phenylalanine or tryptophan. Each record gives: clone size, J gene, V gene, D gene, CDR3 protein, CDR3 DNA. D genes are given only for firm matches. Each size is how often the clone was seen (once, few, many) or a class if it is expanded.

size: many
J: TRBJ2-3
V: TRBV7-6
D: NA
CDR3: CASSFLGTGGTDTQYF
DNA: TGTGCCAGCAGCTTTCTCGGGACGGGGGGCACAGATACGCAGTATTTT

size: few
J: TRBJ2-7
V: TRBV18
D: TRBD1
CDR3: CASSSQGSAYEQYF
DNA: TGTGCCAGCTCATCACAGGGGTCTGCCTACGAGCAGTACTTC

size: many
J: TRBJ2-7
V: TRBV5-1
D: TRBD1
CDR3: CASSPGGLYYEQYF
DNA: TGCGCCAGCAGTCCAGGGGGCTTATACTACGAGCAGTACTTC

size: many
J: TRBJ1-2
V: TRBV27
D: NA
CDR3: CASSSADSNYGYTF
DNA: TGTGCCAGCAGTTCGGCCGACAGTAACTATGGCTACACCTTC

size: many
J: TRBJ1-2
V: TRBV3-1
D: NA
CDR3: CASSHLYGYTF
DNA: TGTGCCAGCAGCCACCTCTATGGCTACACCTTC

size: many
J: TRBJ2-5
V: TRBV5-1
D: NA
CDR3: CASSLGTAEETQYF
DNA: TGCGCCAGCAGCTTAGGGACGGCCGAAGAGACCCAGTACTTC

size: once
J: TRBJ2-4
V: TRBV20-1
D: TRBD1
CDR3: CSARAGGQYF
DNA: TGCAGTGCTAGAGCAGGGGGCCAGTACTTC

size: many
J: TRBJ1-6
V: TRBV20-1
D: TRBD1
CDR3: CSAQKGTVYNSPLHF
DNA: TGCAGTGCCCAAAAAGGGACAGTTTATAATTCACCCCTCCACTTT

size: many
J: TRBJ1-3
V: TRBV6-5
D: TRBD1
CDR3: CASSYAGGTGNTIYF
DNA: TGTGCCAGCAGTTATGCAGGGGGCACGGGAAACACCATATATTTT

size: many
J: TRBJ1-3
V: TRBV4-2
D: NA
CDR3: CASSQEGPLSGNTIYF
DNA: TGTGCCAGCAGCCAAGAGGGACCACTCTCTGGAAACACCATATATTTT